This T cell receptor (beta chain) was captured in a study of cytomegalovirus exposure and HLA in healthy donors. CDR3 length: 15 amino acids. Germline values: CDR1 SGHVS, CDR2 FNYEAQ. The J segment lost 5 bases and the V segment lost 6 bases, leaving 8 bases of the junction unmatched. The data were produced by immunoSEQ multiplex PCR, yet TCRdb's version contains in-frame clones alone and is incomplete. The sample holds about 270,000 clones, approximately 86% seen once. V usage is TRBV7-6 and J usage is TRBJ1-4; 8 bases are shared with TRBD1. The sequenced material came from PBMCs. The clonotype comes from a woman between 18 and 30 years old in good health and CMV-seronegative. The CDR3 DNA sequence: TGTGCCAGCAGTATTCGGACAGGGACAAATGAAAAACTGTTTTTT. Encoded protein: CASSIRTGTNEKLFF.